This entry concerns a single TCR beta chain. This entry belongs to a study of T cell changes during pregnancy in multiple sclerosis. CDR3 length equals 14 residues. Germline loops: CDR1 SNHLY, CDR2 FYNNEI. The J segment lost 0 bases and the V segment lost 6 bases, leaving 3 bases of the junction unmatched. Profiled with immunoSEQ multiplex PCR; TCRdb holds only in-frame clones, not every one. The table lists about 30,000 clones, roughly 91% of them singletons. The sequencing here drew on CD4+ T cells from peripheral blood mononuclear cells, taken after pregnancy. The V and J genes are TRBV2 and TRBJ2-7; TRBD2 aligns across 9 bases. The sequence was collected from a female donor with multiple sclerosis, enrolled in a pregnancy study. In DNA form, the CDR3 reads TGTGCCAGCAGAGTGACTAGCGGCTCCTACGAGCAGTACTTC. Its protein product is CASRVTSGSYEQYF.